What follows are 10 T cell receptor beta chains derived from one specimen sequenced in a study of tumor-infiltrating lymphocytes in primary liver carcinoma. Making TCR beta cDNA involved around 540 ng total RNA and a constant-region primer. Libraries for TCR beta were built through three nested multiplex PCR rounds, which together made up a slightly modified ARM-PCR procedure. Each of the first two PCR rounds ran roughly 9 cycles with TRBV1-TRBV30 forward and C-beta reverse primers. A single record per CDR3 protein comes from TCRdb applying MiXCR to the multiplex PCR reads. The table includes some 120,000 distinct CDR3 sequences, approximately 70% detected once. Unsorted bulk tissue (roughly 19-31 mg) underwent RNA and DNA co-extraction. Input material: liver tumor tissue from sampling region 1. The subset here: tumor region T1, superior pole. The source of these receptors is a woman aged 60 to 75 with primary liver carcinoma and hepatitis B virus infection.

As concerns this clonotype: Because the CDR3 is missing its conserved closing phenylalanine or tryptophan, this is likely a read error. In DNA, the CDR3 is TGTGCCAGCAGCCAAAGCGAGAGTCCCTACGAGCAGTACTTA. Amino acid sequence: CASSQSESPYEQYL. This chain joins TRBV28 and TRBJ2-7; D is ambiguous. The V and J ends lost 6 bases and 2 bases respectively, with 14 bases between them. Germline V lookup: CDR1 MDHEN, CDR2 SYDVKM. The CDR3 is made up of 14 amino acids.

A word on this clonotype: A read error may account for a junction end that differs from germline. The CDR3 bases are TGTGCCAGCATGGCTATGACTAATGAGCGGTTCTTC. Translation gives CASMAMTNERFF. The chain joins TRBV6-5 to TRBJ2-1; TRBD2 might be the D (5 bases). This CDR3 region has 12 residues. Per germline, CDR1 MNHEY and CDR2 SVGAGI.

This chain uses TRBV25-1 with TRBJ2-4; 9 nucleotides agree with TRBD1. This CDR3 has 14 amino acids. Germline V gives CDR1 MGHDK, CDR2 SYGVNS. V was pared by 7 bases and J by 8 bases, with 9 bases of the junction left unmatched. The CDR3 DNA sequence: TGTGCCAGCACCTCCCTGGACAGGGGTGACATTCAGTACTTC. Residues: CASTSLDRGDIQYF.

The J gene is TRBJ2-7, the V gene TRBV12-3 or TRBV12-4; maybe TRBD1 (5 bases). This CDR3 comprises 14 residues. Trimming removed 6 bases from V and 9 bases from J, with 21 bases in between. CDR3 sequence reads: CASSLSKTACVQYF. CDR3 nucleotides: TGTGCCAGCAGCTTAAGTAAGACAGCATGCGTGCAGTACTTC.

A remark on this clonotype: A read error may be the cause here, since a much bigger clone is one base away. The conserved phenylalanine or tryptophan is not found at the CDR3 terminus, so this likely reflects a read error. The genes are TRBV4-1 and TRBJ2-7; unclear D gene. The CDR3 length is 14 residues. Trimming removed 0 bases from V and 6 bases from J, with 12 bases in between. In germline, CDR1 is MGHRA, CDR2 YSYEKL. CDR3 in amino acids: CASSQDGITGEQYL. DNA of the CDR3: TGCGCCAGCAGCCAAGATGGGATTACGGGCGAGCAGTACTTA.

With regard to this clonotype: The conserved phenylalanine or tryptophan is not found at the CDR3 terminus, so this likely reflects a read error. The V call is TRBV5-1, the J call TRBJ2-5; D uncertain. Germline lookup yields CDR1 SGHRS and CDR2 YFSETQ. CDR3 length equals 14 residues. The V and J ends lost 4 bases and 3 bases respectively, with 13 bases between them. CDR3 nucleotide sequence: TGCGCCAGCAGCCCGATGCGCGGTGAAGAGACCCAGTACTCC. It translates to CASSPMRGEETQYS.

The sample holds one count of this clonotype. A junction boundary mismatches the germline segment, possibly from a read error. The V gene is TRBV11-2, the J gene TRBJ2-7, with 9 bases lining up with TRBD2. The CDR3 is 17 amino acids. CDR1 SGHAT and CDR2 FQNNGV come from the germline V gene. DNA for the CDR3: TGTACCAGCAACTCCGATTCACTAGCGGGTTTCTCCTACGAGCAGTACTTC. This sequence encodes CTSNSDSLAGFSYEQYF. Complete variable domain (other parts from reference TRBV11-2 and TRBJ2-7): EAGVAQSPRYKIIEKRQSVAFWCNPISGHATLYWYQQILGQGPKLLIQFQNNGVVDDSQLPKDRFSAERLKGVDSTLKIQPAKLEDSAVYLCTSNSDSLAGFSYEQYFGPGTRLTVT.

This clonotype was seen a single time. This could be a read error, since a much larger clone is one nucleotide away. The final CDR3 position lacks the conserved phenylalanine or tryptophan, pointing to a likely read error. This chain uses TRBV4-1 with TRBJ2-1; TRBD2 agrees at 10 bases. CDR3 length equals 18 residues. Germline-derived CDR1 and CDR2 are MGHRA and YSYEKL. Trimming took 0 bases from V and 2 from J; bases not matched to a gene: 7. This chain's CDR3 is CASSQDLRTSGAYNEQFL. The CDR3 nucleotides are TGCGCCAGCAGCCAAGATCTTCGGACTAGCGGAGCCTACAATGAGCAGTTCTTG.

This clonotype was recorded many times. The gene calls are TRBV10-3 and TRBJ2-1; D could derive from TRBD1 or TRBD2 (6 bases each). V gave up 4 bases and J gave up 8 bases, with 9 bases separating them. CDR1 is ENHRY, CDR2 SYGVKD, per germline. CDR3 length: 12 amino acids. As DNA, the CDR3 is TGTGCCATCAGTGGTGGGGGGCATGAGCAGTTCTTC. Residues: CAISGGGHEQFF.

Concerning this clonotype itself: This sequence may be a read error, since a much larger clone differs from it by one base. The J gene is TRBJ1-6, the V gene TRBV7-9, with D hard to call. The CDR3 consists of 12 residues. The germline V gene has CDR1 SEHNR and CDR2 FQNEAQ (reference sequence). The CDR3 region is CAISPLGAPLHF. In DNA, the CDR3 is TGTGCCATCAGCCCTCTCGGCGCACCCCTCCACTTT.